This T cell receptor beta chain was sequenced in a study of post-analysis software for immune sequencing data. Study findings and constraints: Significantly lower normalized Chao1 diversity was found in patients with multiple sclerosis relative to controls. Patients used roughly five TRBV segments, including TRBV5-6, TRBV5-1 and TRBV20-1, more often than controls.

The V end lost 1 base, the J end lost 4 bases, and 11 bases lay between the germline ends. CDR3 length: 15 amino acids. As to this clonotype: The antigen is not known.

cDNA libraries for TCR beta contained unique molecular identifiers. TCRdb reprocessed the PCR reads with MiXCR, giving one entry per CDR3 protein. The top ten clones hold roughly 4.4% of a sample with hundreds of thousands of distinct CDR3 sequences, around 53% of them seen once. This receptor was obtained from a girl between 5 and 17 years old with multiple sclerosis. Sample: blood. This chain joins TRBV12-3 or TRBV12-4 and TRBJ2-1; no clear D. This chain's CDR3 is CASSLGLAPYNEQFF. As DNA, the CDR3 is TGTGCCAGCAGTTTAGGGTTAGCCCCATACAATGAGCAGTTCTTC.